What follows is one T cell receptor (beta chain) and its context. Its recognized antigen is unknown. There are no base qualities to consult, and no much larger clone falls within one base. The data were taken from a study of technical replicates of blood from several donors (dated by TCRdb to 2016 to 2017). The CDR3, cysteine through phenylalanine, is 13 amino acids long. Of the read, only the CDR3 DNA is kept; its 39 bases are in frame from base 1. CDR1 and CDR2 are read off the germline V gene (reference sequence) as WNHNN and SYGVQD. V was cut back by 3 bases and J by 2 bases, leaving a gap of 6 bases between them. Preparation of the library involved the immunoSEQ multiplex PCR assay. In TCRdb, the immuneACCESS table is reduced to in-frame sequences with V and J assigned. These tables do not hold every clone; where another copy was compared, an unresolved V gene accounts for under half, and the others remain unexplained. This sample gives about 75,000 clones in total; around 93% of them show up just once. The top ten clones comprise about 0.43% of the sample.

The receptor was derived from a human donor in good health. The sequence is built from TRBV10-1 and TRBJ2-3; confidence is insufficient to name the D gene. The sample taken for sequencing was T cells isolated from PBMCs. CDR3 protein: CASSDSATDTQYF. In nucleotides, the sequence is TGCGCCAGCAGTGACAGTGCCACAGATACGCAGTATTTT.